The 7 T cell receptor beta chains presented below share a single source sample, sequenced in a study of response to subunit inactivated influenza vaccine. MiXCR, applied by TCRdb to the RT-PCR reads, yields one record per CDR3 protein. The repertoire holds over 150,000 distinct CDR3 sequences, with around 14% as singletons. The sample in question was CD8+ T cells sorted from PBMCs, obtained roughly 5 days after vaccination. Source of these receptors: a man between 50 and 59 years old who received an inactivated influenza vaccine.

The rearrangement uses TRBV20-1 and TRBJ2-7; 15 bases are shared with TRBD2. The germline V gene has CDR1 DFQATT and CDR2 SNEGSKA (reference sequence). Trimming took 0 bases from V and 2 from J; bases not matched to a gene: 8. This CDR3 is built from 18 residues. The CDR3 here is CSAREGLAGGIKAYEQYF. DNA of the CDR3: TGCAGTGCTAGAGAGGGACTAGCGGGAGGCATTAAAGCCTACGAGCAGTACTTC.

This clonotype was observed a few times. The rearrangement uses TRBV7-9 and TRBJ1-1; D may be TRBD1 (5 bases). Germline-derived CDR1 and CDR2 are SEHNR and FQNEAQ (reference sequence). The V end lost 5 bases, the J end lost 7 bases, and 8 bases lay between the germline ends. There are 11 residues in the CDR3. Here the CDR3 DNA reads TGTGCCAGCAGCCCGGGACTTGAAGCTTTCTTT. Its translation is CASSPGLEAFF.

In its sample, this clonotype was seen a few times. The rearrangement uses TRBV11-2 and TRBJ2-7, with D hard to call. CDR3 size: 12 residues. The germline V gene has CDR1 SGHAT and CDR2 FQNNGV. V lost 2 bases and J lost 5, with 7 bases in between. Here the CDR3 DNA reads TGTGCCAGCAGCTTACAGATGAACGAGCAGTACTTC. Translating gives CASSLQMNEQYF.

The chain uses TRBV5-1 and TRBJ2-5; possible D gene TRBD1, 6 bases. CDR3 length equals 15 residues. V dropped 4 bases and J dropped 1 base, with 14 bases sitting between them. Germline V gene lookup returns CDR1 SGHRS and CDR2 YFSETQ. CDR3 residues: CASSGYQGPQETQYF. CDR3 coding DNA: TGCGCCAGCAGCGGATATCAGGGGCCCCAAGAGACCCAGTACTTC.

This clonotype was seen more than once but under ten times. The V call is TRBV9, the J call TRBJ2-1, with 11 bases that match TRBD2. Per germline, CDR1 SGDLS and CDR2 YYNGEE. The junction had 3 bases not matched to a gene; V was cut back by 2 bases and J by 5 bases. CDR3 length: 15 amino acids. CDR3 nucleotides: TGTGCCAGCAGCGTCACTAGCGGGAGCCACAATGAGCAGTTCTTC. Its translation: CASSVTSGSHNEQFF.

This clonotype has only a few counts. The V gene is TRBV9, the J gene TRBJ2-1; 7 bases are a match to TRBD2. The CDR3 runs to 15 residues. The germline V gene has CDR1 SGDLS and CDR2 YYNGEE. V lost 0 bases to trimming and J lost 4 bases; unmatched junction nucleotides: 4. The CDR3 bases are TGTGCCAGCAGCGTAGGAGCGGGGCTATACAATGAGCAGTTCTTC. Translation gives CASSVGAGLYNEQFF. The full variable domain, its missing parts supplied by reference TRBV9 and TRBJ2-1, is DSGVTQTPKHLITATGQRVTLRCSPRSGDLSVYWYQQSLDQGLQFLIQYYNGEERAKGNILERFSAQQFPDLHSELNLSSLELGDSALYFCASSVGAGLYNEQFFGPGTRLTVL.

This clonotype was picked up a small number of times. V gene TRBV12-3 or TRBV12-4 combines with J gene TRBJ2-5; D perhaps matches TRBD2 (5 bases). V lost 6 bases, J lost 4 bases, and 21 bases lay in between. The CDR3 loop spans 16 amino acids. For the CDR3, the DNA is TGTGCCAGCAGCCCCGACCGGGCGGGTATAGCAGAGACCCAGTACTTC. It codes for CASSPDRAGIAETQYF.